These 23 T cell receptor beta chains share one sample of origin, sequenced in a study of CD8 T cells in Susac syndrome. Reverse transcription of about 0.5 to 1 ug RNA was carried out with random hexamers. TCRdb independently ran MiXCR on the immunoSEQ multiplex PCR reads; one entry per CDR3 protein. The sample has roughly 150,000 distinct CDR3 sequences, 90% to 95% seen once; the top ten hold about 0.17%. The sequencing input was CD4+ T cells from PBMCs. The receptors stem from a human donor with Susac syndrome.

The rearrangement links TRBV18 to TRBJ2-7; TRBD1 matches at 7 bases. The germline V gene encodes CDR1 KGHSH and CDR2 LQKENI. This CDR3 has 16 residues. V shed 3 bases, J shed 2 bases, and the junction held 10 bases outside the gene matches. As DNA, the CDR3 is TGTGCCAGCTCACCGGAGACAGGGATGTTAGCCTACGAGCAGTACTTC. Translation: CASSPETGMLAYEQYF.

The chain joins TRBV9 to TRBJ1-1; D is possibly TRBD1 (6 bases). Germline V gene sequence: CDR1 SGDLS, CDR2 YYNGEE. V was pared by 3 bases and J by 4 bases, with 10 bases between. The CDR3 consists of 13 residues. For the CDR3, the DNA is TGTGCCAGCAGCGCGGGGGGCCCCACTGAAGCTTTCTTT. It encodes CASSAGGPTEAFF.

The chain couples TRBV4-1 to TRBJ2-3; 9 positions agree with TRBD2. CDR1 and CDR2 (germline): MGHRA, YSYEKL. V gave up 2 bases and J gave up 2 bases; unmatched junction bases: 5. This CDR3 is built from 16 residues. Written as DNA, the CDR3 is TGCGCCAGCAGCCAACCGACTAGCGGACACACAGATACGCAGTATTTT. Encoded protein: CASSQPTSGHTDTQYF.

The CDR3 DNA sequence: TGTGCCAGCAGCTTAGCGCCCCGGGATGGCTACACCTTC. Translated, it gives CASSLAPRDGYTF. The chain is built from TRBV7-8 and TRBJ1-2; D not resolved. CDR3 size: 13 residues. V was cut by 0 bases and J by 6 bases, with 8 bases left in between. CDR1 is SGHVS and CDR2 is FQNEAQ in the germline V gene.

The chain employs TRBV29-1 and TRBJ1-2; 7 bases map to TRBD1. The CDR3 consists of 10 residues. Germline loops: CDR1 SQVTM, CDR2 ANQGSEA. V dropped 6 bases and J dropped 8; count of bases not matched to a gene: 3. The CDR3 reads CSVGQEGYTF. In DNA, the CDR3 is TGCAGCGTAGGACAGGAAGGCTACACCTTC. The full variable domain, with the rest looked up from reference TRBV29-1 and TRBJ1-2, is SAVISQKPSRDICQRGTSLTIQCQVDSQVTMMFWYRQQPGQSLTLIATANQGSEATYESGFVIDKFPISRPNLTFSTLTVSNMSPEDSSIYLCSVGQEGYTFGSGTRLTVV.

This clonotype is a singleton in its sample. This sequence joins TRBV2 and TRBJ2-1, with a weak D call TRBD2 (6 bases). In germline, CDR1 is SNHLY, CDR2 FYNNEI. V was shortened by 10 bases and J by 4 bases, with 14 bases between the two germline ends. The CDR3 length is 13 residues. The CDR3 DNA reads TGTGCCAATTCGGCCGGGACTTACAATGAGCAGTTCTTC. Its protein product is CANSAGTYNEQFF.

The J gene is TRBJ2-7, the V gene TRBV29-1; 9 bases align to TRBD1. The CDR3 covers 14 residues. Germline CDR1 reads SQVTM; CDR2 reads ANQGSEA. V lost 8 bases and J lost 2; bases outside the gene matches: 10. CDR3: CSSVVGQGTYEQYF. As DNA, the CDR3 is TGCAGCTCGGTAGTGGGACAGGGAACCTACGAGCAGTACTTC.

The chain has TRBV1 and TRBJ1-6. TRBV1 is assigned pseudogene status. The CDR3 covers 15 residues. In DNA form, the CDR3 reads TGCACCAGCAGCCAGACTCAGATTTATGATTCACCCCTCCACTTT. Translation: CTSSQTQIYDSPLHF.

The chain couples TRBV5-1 to TRBJ1-1; D remains ambiguous. V was clipped by 1 base and J by 0 bases, with 7 bases between them. The CDR3 has 14 residues. CDR1 SGHRS and CDR2 YFSETQ come from the germline V gene. The CDR3 coding sequence is TGCGCCAGCAGCTTGACAGTGATGAACACTGAAGCTTTCTTT. It encodes CASSLTVMNTEAFF. Supplemented by reference TRBV5-1 and TRBJ1-1, the full variable domain reads KAGVTQTPRYLIKTRGQQVTLSCSPISGHRSVSWYQQTPGQGLQFLFEYFSETQRNKGNFPGRFSGRQFSNSRSEMNVSTLELGDSALYLCASSLTVMNTEAFFGQGTRLTVV.

The chain employs TRBV29-1 and TRBJ2-5; D is perhaps TRBD1 (5 bases). The CDR3 runs 13 residues. Looked up from germline, CDR1 is SQVTM and CDR2 is ANQGSEA. V lost 4 bases to trimming and J lost 1 base, with 10 bases between them. The CDR3 is CSVGRGVQETQYF. As DNA, the CDR3 is TGCAGCGTTGGAAGGGGCGTCCAAGAGACCCAGTACTTC.

The chain joins TRBV25-1 to TRBJ2-7; TRBD1 matches at 8 bases. The germline gives CDR1 MGHDK, CDR2 SYGVNS. The CDR3 runs 15 residues. With 5 bases clipped from V and 2 bases from J, the junction kept 8 bases outside the gene matches. In DNA form, the CDR3 reads TGTGCCAGCAGTCACCGGACAGGGCCTCCCTACGAGCAGTACTTC. Translated: CASSHRTGPPYEQYF.

The rearrangement links TRBV6-2 or TRBV6-3 to TRBJ2-1, with 8 bases that match TRBD2. Germline CDR1 is MNHEY and CDR2 is SVGEGT. This CDR3 has 14 residues. The V and J ends lost 7 bases and 10 bases, in that order; junction bases with no gene match: 12. DNA for the CDR3: TGTGCCAGCACCCGAGCCGCTAGCGGGTCCGAGCAGTTCTTC. Its translation: CASTRAASGSEQFF.

This sequence joins TRBV21-1 and TRBJ1-6; TRBD1 is the table's D call, not checked against the DNA. TRBV21-1 is reported as a pseudogene. This CDR3 region has 15 residues. The CDR3 is CASSKGGPGDSPLHF. CDR3 DNA sequence: TGTGCCAGCAGCAAAGGGGGTCCCGGAGATTCACCCCTCCACTTT.

The gene calls are TRBV20-1 and TRBJ1-6; 8 nucleotides line up with TRBD1. Per germline, CDR1 DFQATT and CDR2 SNEGSKA (reference sequence). V dropped 0 bases and J dropped 5; count of bases not matched to a gene: 9. The CDR3 runs to 17 residues. The CDR3 spells CSARDPRGQGDNSPLHF. DNA of the CDR3: TGCAGTGCTAGAGATCCTCGAGGACAGGGAGATAATTCACCCCTCCACTTT.

This chain connects TRBV3-1 to TRBJ2-1, with D unresolved. The CDR3 covers 15 residues. The germline V gene encodes CDR1 LGHDT and CDR2 YNNKEL (reference sequence). Trimming left V 4 bases short and J 1 base short, with 11 bases between. CDR3 sequence (DNA): TGTGCCAGCAGCCGGCGTACTCGGTCCTACAATGAGCAGTTCTTC. Translating gives CASSRRTRSYNEQFF.

CDR3 residues: CASSRSGTGPYEQYF. The CDR3 bases are TGTGCCAGTAGTCGATCCGGGACAGGGCCCTACGAGCAGTACTTC. V is TRBV19 and J is TRBJ2-7; TRBD1 matches 9 bases. The CDR3 contains 15 residues. J lost 2 bases, V lost 5 bases, and 7 bases had no gene match. Germline-derived CDR1 and CDR2 are LNHDA and SQIVND (reference sequence).

The chain recombines TRBV25-1 with TRBJ2-1; no reliable D call. Germline CDR1 is MGHDK and CDR2 is SYGVNS. V lost 2 bases and J lost 2, with 13 bases in between. The length of the CDR3 is 16 residues. CDR3 sequence reads: CASSEPDFPAYNEQFF. In nucleotides, the CDR3 is TGTGCCAGCAGTGAACCCGACTTCCCTGCCTACAATGAGCAGTTCTTC.

The chain links TRBV7-9 to TRBJ2-7, with TRBD1 as a possible D gene (6 bases). V was cut by 5 bases and J by 2 bases, with 22 bases left in between. From germline, CDR1 is SEHNR and CDR2 FQNEAQ (reference sequence). The CDR3 runs to 17 residues. CDR3 in amino acids: CASSLPTRQDPTYEQYF. The CDR3 DNA reads as TGTGCCAGCAGCCTACCCACCCGACAGGACCCTACCTACGAGCAGTACTTC.

This chain joins TRBV20-1 and TRBJ2-7, with 7 positions matching TRBD1. After removal of 6 bases from V and 6 bases from J, the junction contained 5 bases not matched to a gene. This CDR3 is 11 amino acids long. The V gene's germline CDR1 is DFQATT and CDR2 SNEGSKA (reference sequence). The CDR3, as DNA: TGCAGTGCCATAGCAGGGGGCGAGCAGTACTTC. Protein: CSAIAGGEQYF.

The V gene is TRBV29-1, the J gene TRBJ2-7; D is undetermined. CDR1 and CDR2 (germline): SQVTM, ANQGSEA. This CDR3 has 12 residues. Trimming took off 5 bases at V and 0 bases at J, with 8 bases between the two ends. The CDR3 here is CSVKPSSYEQYF. In DNA form, the CDR3 reads TGCAGCGTTAAACCCAGCTCCTACGAGCAGTACTTC.

The chain carries TRBV20-1 and TRBJ2-7; a possible D gene is TRBD1 (6 bases). Trimming removed 0 bases at V and 11 bases at J, with 14 bases between. This CDR3 is built from 12 residues. Germline loops: CDR1 DFQATT, CDR2 SNEGSKA (reference sequence). Here the CDR3 DNA reads TGCAGTGCTAGAGATATGGTCAAGGGGGAGTACTTC. It translates to CSARDMVKGEYF.

This clonotype occurred a few times. This sequence joins TRBV6-1 and TRBJ1-6; D remains ambiguous. The CDR3 is 11 residues long. In germline, CDR1 is MNHNS, CDR2 SASEGT. The V end lost 3 bases, the J end lost 14 bases, and 8 bases lay between the germline ends. The CDR3 sequence: CASSEANTLHF. DNA of the CDR3: TGTGCCAGCAGTGAGGCTAATACCCTCCACTTT.

The chain is built from TRBV9 and TRBJ2-2; D remains unclear. Germline V gives CDR1 SGDLS, CDR2 YYNGEE. There are 12 residues in the CDR3. The V and J ends lost 5 bases and 6 bases respectively, with 8 bases between them. The CDR3 here is CASRALAGELFF. CDR3 DNA: TGTGCCAGCAGGGCCCTCGCCGGGGAGCTGTTTTTT.